A selection of T cell receptor beta chains follows, all from one sample in a study of cytotoxic CD8 clonotypes in ibrutinib-treated CLL. The data were produced by immunoSEQ multiplex PCR, yet TCRdb's version contains in-frame clones alone and is incomplete. The sample records 110,000 to 150,000 clones, more than 85% being singletons. Sequenced here: PBMCs, sampled after 12 months of ibrutinib treatment. All receptors derive from a human donor with chronic lymphocytic leukemia. CDR3s include the opening cysteine and the closing phenylalanine or tryptophan. A D gene is named only where the DNA matches it firmly. Clone size is given for some rows only: seen once, a few or many times, or a class if the clone is expanded.

clone size	V gene	J gene	D gene	CDR3 protein	CDR3 DNA
NA	TRBV27	TRBJ2-1	NA	CASSSVSRGESEQFF	TGTGCCAGCAGTTCCGTTTCTAGAGGAGAGAGTGAGCAGTTCTTC
NA	TRBV9	TRBJ1-3	NA	CASSVTQSSGNTIYF	TGTGCCAGCAGCGTAACACAGAGCTCTGGAAACACCATATATTTT
NA	TRBV19	TRBJ2-7	NA	CASSIGGTPIEQYF	TGTGCCAGTAGTATAGGGGGGACTCCCATCGAGCAGTACTTC
NA	TRBV25-1	TRBJ2-1	TRBD2	CASSETSGRVYEQFF	TGTGCCAGCAGCGAAACTAGCGGGAGGGTTTATGAGCAGTTCTTC
NA	TRBV27	TRBJ1-2	NA	CASSLSQGNYGYTF	TGTGCCAGCAGTTTATCGCAGGGGAACTATGGCTACACCTTC
NA	TRBV13	TRBJ2-2	NA	CASSLISGELFF	TGTGCCAGCAGCCTCATCTCCGGGGAGCTGTTTTTT
NA	TRBV7-9	TRBJ1-3	NA	CASSSTGRGNTIYF	TGTGCCAGCAGCAGCACTGGAAGGGGAAACACCATATATTTT
NA	TRBV11-2	TRBJ2-1	TRBD2	CASSPVLAGFNEQFF	TGTGCCAGCAGCCCAGTGCTAGCGGGGTTCAATGAGCAGTTCTTC
NA	TRBV4-2	TRBJ2-7	NA	CASSQALGSYEQYF	TGTGCCAGCAGCCAAGCCCTCGGATCCTACGAGCAGTACTTC
NA	TRBV5-4	TRBJ2-2	NA	CASKAGWLGPNTGELFF	TGTGCCAGCAAGGCGGGATGGCTTGGGCCGAACACCGGGGAGCTGTTTTTT
NA	TRBV28	TRBJ2-7	TRBD2	CASSLLREAVHEQYF	TGTGCCAGCAGTTTACTGCGGGAGGCTGTGCACGAGCAGTACTTC
NA	TRBV10-3	TRBJ2-5	NA	CAISAGTSEETQYF	TGTGCCATCAGTGCCGGGACTTCCGAAGAGACCCAGTACTTC
NA	TRBV5-1	TRBJ1-4	TRBD1	CASSSPGGSNEKLFF	TGCGCCAGCAGCTCCCCAGGGGGGAGTAATGAAAAACTGTTTTTT
once	TRBV6-5	TRBJ1-1	NA	CASSYSRELNTEAFF	TGTGCCAGCAGTTACTCGAGAGAGCTGAACACTGAAGCTTTCTTT
NA	TRBV27	TRBJ2-3	TRBD2	CASSWTSDAQYF	TGTGCCAGCAGTTGGACTAGCGACGCGCAGTATTTT
NA	TRBV5-5	TRBJ1-1	TRBD1	CASSFWTGVWSEAFF	TGTGCCAGCAGCTTCTGGACAGGGGTATGGTCTGAAGCTTTCTTT
NA	TRBV7-3	TRBJ2-7	NA	CASSPAGLQDEQYF	TGTGCCAGCAGCCCTGCTGGTTTACAGGACGAGCAGTACTTC
NA	TRBV5-1	TRBJ2-1	TRBD2	CASSAGLEYEQFF	TGCGCCAGCAGCGCGGGACTAGAGTATGAGCAGTTCTTC
NA	TRBV28	TRBJ2-7	NA	CASSPTWTPAYEQYF	TGTGCCAGCAGTCCTACGTGGACCCCCGCCTACGAGCAGTACTTC
NA	TRBV28	TRBJ2-2	NA	CASSFWEPNTGELFF	TGTGCCAGCAGTTTCTGGGAACCGAACACCGGGGAGCTGTTTTTT
NA	TRBV11-3	TRBJ2-7	NA	CASSLESWDEQYF	TGTGCCAGCAGCTTAGAATCCTGGGACGAGCAGTACTTC
NA	TRBV4-1	TRBJ2-1	NA	CASSHEFIEQFF	TGCGCCAGCAGCCATGAGTTTATTGAGCAGTTCTTC
once	TRBV10-3	TRBJ1-1	NA	CAIRESQGAFF	TGTGCCATCAGGGAGAGCCAAGGAGCTTTCTTT
NA	TRBV28	TRBJ2-7	NA	CASNQQTYEQYF	TGTGCCAGCAACCAGCAGACCTACGAGCAGTACTTC
NA	TRBV15	TRBJ2-5	NA	CATSSGGGGSRETQYF	TGTGCCACCAGCAGTGGGGGAGGGGGCTCCCGGGAGACCCAGTACTTC
NA	TRBV6-5	TRBJ2-1	TRBD2	CASSYSGLAGGGEQFF	TGTGCCAGCAGTTACTCGGGACTAGCGGGGGGTGGGGAGCAGTTCTTC